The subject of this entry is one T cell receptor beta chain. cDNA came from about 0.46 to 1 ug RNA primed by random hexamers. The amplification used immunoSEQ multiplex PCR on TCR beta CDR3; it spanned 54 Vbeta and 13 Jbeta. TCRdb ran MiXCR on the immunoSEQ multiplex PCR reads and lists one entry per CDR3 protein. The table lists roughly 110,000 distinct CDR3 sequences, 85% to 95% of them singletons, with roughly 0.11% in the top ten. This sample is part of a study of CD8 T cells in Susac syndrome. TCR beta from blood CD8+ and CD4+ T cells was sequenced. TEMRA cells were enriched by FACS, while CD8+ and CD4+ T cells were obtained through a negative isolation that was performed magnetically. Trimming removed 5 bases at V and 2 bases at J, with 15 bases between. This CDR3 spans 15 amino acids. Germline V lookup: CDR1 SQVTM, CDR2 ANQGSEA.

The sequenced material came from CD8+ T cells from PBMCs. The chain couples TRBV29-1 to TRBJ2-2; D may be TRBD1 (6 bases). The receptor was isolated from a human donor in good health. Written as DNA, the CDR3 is TGCAGCGTTCGGGCCCGTGGGGGCAACACCGGGGAGCTGTTTTTT. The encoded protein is CSVRARGGNTGELFF.